This TCR beta chain was identified during a study of blood T cell repertoires in COVID-19. This CDR3 contains 15 residues. Germline V lookup: CDR1 MNHEY, CDR2 SVGAGI. The V end lost 4 bases, the J end lost 9 bases, and 21 bases lay between the germline ends. Only in-frame clones appear in the TCRdb table, and some are missing; sequencing was by immunoSEQ multiplex PCR. The repertoire holds 150,000 to 200,000 clones, with under 90% as singletons. Cohorts were assigned according to the clinical history that participants reported. Two negative PCRs, clearance, or symptom resolution were required of recovered Cohort 3 donors.

Sequenced sample: PBMCs or T cells enriched from blood (not recorded which). This chain joins TRBV6-5 and TRBJ2-5; a possible D gene is TRBD1 (7 bases). This TCR derives from a man in his 60s who had recovered from COVID-19. The CDR3 spells CASSSGGQRTIAQYF. CDR3 sequence (DNA): TGTGCCAGCAGTTCCGGGGGACAGCGGACGATAGCCCAGTACTTC.